A single sample is the source of the 31 T cell receptor beta chains below, sequenced in a study of T cell clonotyping in hematopoietic cell transplantation. Assay used: immunoSEQ multiplex PCR; TCRdb lists only in-frame clones, some missing. The sample lists roughly 16,000 clones, about 93% occurring once. The sequenced sample consisted of peripheral blood mononuclear cells. Receptors originate from a man aged 35 to 55 in good health. Some clones in this sample may be carry-over from other donors' samples.

This clone was seen only a few times. This chain joins TRBV4-1 and TRBJ2-1; the D is unclear. V shed 3 bases and J shed 9 bases, with 12 bases lying between them. Germline CDR1 is MGHRA and CDR2 is YSYEKL. The length of the CDR3 is 13 residues. CDR3 protein: CASSHSPGLEQFF. Here the CDR3 DNA reads TGCGCCAGCAGCCACTCCCCGGGTCTTGAGCAGTTCTTC.

The rearrangement links TRBV4-1 to TRBJ2-7; 7 positions match TRBD1. The CDR3 length is 13 residues. Germline assignment: CDR1 MGHRA and CDR2 YSYEKL. V shed 0 bases, J shed 5 bases, and the junction held 1 base outside the gene matches. The CDR3 coding sequence is TGCGCCAGCAGCCAAGACCAGGGGGACGAGCAGTACTTC. It yields the protein CASSQDQGDEQYF.

The chain has TRBV4-3 and TRBJ2-5, with unresolved D. This CDR3 contains 13 residues. V lost 3 bases and J lost 4, with 9 bases in between. The germline V gene has CDR1 LGHNA and CDR2 YSLEER. The CDR3 nucleotides are TGCGCCAGCAGCCAGCTAGTTCGAGAGACCCAGTACTTC. It codes for CASSQLVRETQYF.

J is TRBJ2-7 and V is TRBV7-2; D not resolved. The V end lost 5 bases, the J end lost 0 bases, and 5 bases lay between the germline ends. The CDR3 has 12 residues. The germline CDR1 and CDR2 sequences are SGHTA and FQGNSA. The DNA for the CDR3 is TGTGCCAGCAGCCCCCGCTCCTACGAGCAGTACTTC. Translating it yields CASSPRSYEQYF.

About this clone itself: One end of the junction fails to match germline, which may point to a read error. V gene TRBV29-1 combines with J gene TRBJ2-3, with TRBD2 matching over 9 bases. The germline V gene encodes CDR1 SQVTM and CDR2 ANQGSEA. The CDR3 has 12 residues. The CDR3 DNA sequence: TGCAGCGTGATATACCCTAGCGGGAACTCCCTTTTT. Translating it yields CSVIYPSGNSLF.

The chain couples TRBV9 to TRBJ1-2, with TRBD1 as a possible D gene (5 bases). Germline CDR1 is SGDLS and CDR2 is YYNGEE. V shed 0 bases and J shed 4 bases, with 10 bases lying between them. This CDR3 is built from 14 residues. CDR3 in amino acids: CASSVEPGGYGYTF. The CDR3 nucleotides read TGTGCCAGCAGCGTAGAACCGGGGGGCTATGGCTACACCTTC.

The rearrangement links TRBV30 to TRBJ1-1; D not resolved. V was shortened by 3 bases and J by 5 bases, with 7 bases between the two germline ends. The germline gives CDR1 GTSNPN, CDR2 SVGIG (reference sequence). The CDR3 sequence is 11 residues long. CDR3 region: CAWSPGTEAFF. In DNA, the CDR3 is TGTGCCTGGAGCCCAGGAACTGAAGCTTTCTTT.

This chain links TRBV27 with TRBJ1-1; unclear D gene. Germline CDR1 is MNHEY and CDR2 is SMNVEV (reference sequence). The CDR3 consists of 11 residues. Trimming removed 0 bases from V and 8 bases from J, with 4 bases in between. The CDR3 is CASSLSGEAFF. The CDR3 DNA sequence: TGTGCCAGCAGTTTATCAGGGGAAGCTTTCTTT.

This chain uses TRBV18 with TRBJ2-7, with 8 bases aligning to TRBD1. In germline, CDR1 is KGHSH, CDR2 LQKENI. Trimming at V came to 3 bases and at J to 9 bases, leaving 13 bases not matched to a gene. The CDR3 spans 15 residues. CDR3 in DNA: TGTGCCAGCTCACCGAACCGGGACAGGACCCATGGGCAGTACTTC. Translating it yields CASSPNRDRTHGQYF.

The chain combines TRBV7-6 with TRBJ2-3; TRBD2 matches at 8 bases. CDR1 and CDR2 from the germline V gene are SGHVS and FNYEAQ. There are 15 residues in the CDR3. Germline trimming cut 1 base from V and 4 bases from J; bases unmatched to any gene: 4. CDR3 protein: CASSLDPGGADTQYF. Here the CDR3 DNA reads TGTGCCAGCAGCTTAGATCCGGGGGGGGCAGATACGCAGTATTTT.

This chain's CDR3 is CASSGYNEQFF. In nucleotides, the CDR3 is TGTGCCAGCAGTGGTTACAATGAGCAGTTCTTC. The V call is TRBV2, the J call TRBJ2-1; D unresolved. V dropped 4 bases and J dropped 4 bases, with 2 bases sitting between them. There are 11 residues in the CDR3. The germline V gene has CDR1 SNHLY and CDR2 FYNNEI. Full variable domain (outside the CDR3, taken from reference TRBV2 and TRBJ2-1): EPEVTQTPSHQVTQMGQEVILRCVPISNHLYFYWYRQILGQKVEFLVSFYNNEISEKSEIFDDQFSVERPDGSNFTLKIRSTKLEDSAMYFCASSGYNEQFFGPGTRLTVL.

J is TRBJ1-2 and V is TRBV29-1; 7 positions match TRBD1. The CDR3 totals 12 residues. Looked up from germline, CDR1 is SQVTM and CDR2 is ANQGSEA. J was trimmed by 7 bases and V by 3 bases; bases with no gene match: 5. The CDR3 DNA reads TGCAGCGTTGAGGTAAAGGGGGCTGGCTACACCTTC. Translated, it gives CSVEVKGAGYTF. Based on the CDR3 plus reference TRBV29-1 and TRBJ1-2, the full variable domain is SAVISQKPSRDICQRGTSLTIQCQVDSQVTMMFWYRQQPGQSLTLIATANQGSEATYESGFVIDKFPISRPNLTFSTLTVSNMSPEDSSIYLCSVEVKGAGYTFGSGTRLTVV.

This clone appeared a single time. V is TRBV7-6 and J is TRBJ1-4; D gene uncertain. V was clipped by 5 bases and J by 8 bases, with 18 bases between them. Looked up from germline, CDR1 is SGHVS and CDR2 is FNYEAQ. The CDR3 is 15 amino acids. The CDR3 loop reads CASSPSGIVGEKLFF. The CDR3 DNA is TGTGCCAGCAGCCCTAGCGGGATAGTGGGCGAAAAACTGTTTTTT. Full variable domain (rest looked up from reference TRBV7-6 and TRBJ1-4): GAGVSQSPRYKVTKRGQDVALRCDPISGHVSLYWYRQALGQGPEFLTYFNYEAQQDKSGLPNDRFSAERPEGSISTLTIQRTEQRDSAMYRCASSPSGIVGEKLFFGSGTQLSVL.

This clone was recorded only once. The rearrangement joins TRBV19 to TRBJ2-7; 7 bases align to TRBD1. After removal of 3 bases from V and 7 bases from J, the junction contained 9 bases not matched to a gene. Germline-derived CDR1 and CDR2 are LNHDA and SQIVND (reference sequence). The CDR3 covers 14 residues. CDR3 loop: CASSMRPAGGEQYF. Written as DNA, the CDR3 is TGTGCCAGTAGTATGAGACCCGCAGGGGGAGAGCAGTACTTC.

This chain links TRBV7-2 with TRBJ1-5, with 7 bases aligning to TRBD1. Looked up from germline, CDR1 is SGHTA and CDR2 is FQGNSA. V lost 5 bases and J lost 4; bases outside the gene matches: 2. The CDR3 runs to 13 residues. CDR3 nucleotides: TGTGCCAGCAGCACGACAGGGAATCAGCCCCAGCATTTT. This gives the protein CASSTTGNQPQHF. The complete variable domain, with remaining parts taken from reference TRBV7-2 and TRBJ1-5, reads GAGVSQSPSNKVTEKGKDVELRCDPISGHTALYWYRQSLGQGLEFLIYFQGNSAPDKSGLPSDRFSAERTGGSVSTLTIQRTQQEDSAVYLCASSTTGNQPQHFGDGTRLSIL.

A single count supports this clone. The genes are TRBV7-9 and TRBJ2-3, with D possibly TRBD1 on 6 matching bases. The V gene's germline CDR1 is SEHNR and CDR2 FQNEAQ (reference sequence). The CDR3 extends over 18 amino acids. V was pared by 1 base and J by 3 bases, with 20 bases between. CDR3 DNA: TGTGCCAGCAGCTTAGGTTCTAGTCTAGGGGGTCGGACAGATACGCAGTATTTT. Residues: CASSLGSSLGGRTDTQYF.

This clone was observed a few times. This rearrangement joins TRBV29-1 to TRBJ1-2, with D perhaps matching TRBD1 (5 bases). CDR1 and CDR2 from the germline V gene are SQVTM and ANQGSEA. Trimming took off 7 bases at V and 7 bases at J, with 16 bases between the two ends. There are 12 residues in the CDR3. CDR3 protein: CSAQGTSGGYTF. CDR3 nucleotides: TGCAGCGCCCAAGGGACCTCAGGTGGCTACACCTTC.

This chain links TRBV15 with TRBJ2-2; D ambiguous. The CDR3 covers 11 residues. In germline, CDR1 is LNHNV, CDR2 YYDKDF (reference sequence). The germline V and J ends were trimmed by 3 bases and 7 bases, with 3 bases remaining between them. The CDR3 protein is CATSRGGELFF. The CDR3 DNA reads as TGTGCCACCAGCAGGGGCGGGGAGCTGTTTTTT.

The chain couples TRBV7-9 to TRBJ2-7; D is uncertain. V was pared by 4 bases and J by 3 bases, with 13 bases between. The CDR3 is made up of 14 amino acids. In germline, CDR1 is SEHNR, CDR2 FQNEAQ (reference sequence). The CDR3 DNA sequence: TGTGCCAGCAGCTCTCAATCCTACAGCTACGAGCAGTACTTC. It encodes CASSSQSYSYEQYF.

V usage is TRBV29-1 and J usage is TRBJ2-7; 11 bases line up with TRBD2. CDR1 and CDR2 from the germline V gene are SQVTM and ANQGSEA. Losses at the gene ends were 7 bases for V and 4 bases for J; bases not matched to a gene: 6. This CDR3 has 13 residues. The CDR3 DNA reads as TGCAGCGCCAGAACTAGCGGGAGTTACGAGCAGTACTTC. Protein: CSARTSGSYEQYF.

This clone was found once. The chain joins TRBV28 to TRBJ1-2; TRBD1 agrees at 7 bases. Germline V gene sequence: CDR1 MDHEN, CDR2 SYDVKM. V lost 4 bases to trimming and J lost 11 bases; unmatched junction nucleotides: 4. The length of the CDR3 is 11 residues. The CDR3, as DNA: TGTGCCAGCAGTTCTAACAGGGGATACACCTTC. Residues: CASSSNRGYTF.

The chain is built from TRBV6-5 and TRBJ1-2; tentative D call: TRBD1 (5 bases). Germline V CDR1 and CDR2: MNHEY, SVGAGI. There are 12 residues in the CDR3. Trimming cost V 5 bases and J 4 bases, with 8 bases left between them. This CDR3 reads CASSTGGYGYTF. The CDR3 nucleotides are TGTGCCAGCAGTACAGGCGGCTATGGCTACACCTTC.

The V and J genes are TRBV7-2 and TRBJ1-1; 7 bases are a match to TRBD1. J gave up 1 base and V 5 bases, and 10 bases lay outside the gene matches. Germline loops: CDR1 SGHTA, CDR2 FQGNSA. CDR3 length equals 16 residues. This CDR3 reads CASSPRTGGANTEAFF. The CDR3 nucleotides read TGTGCCAGCAGCCCACGGACAGGCGGGGCGAACACTGAAGCTTTCTTT.

In this sample, this clone turned up once. The CDR3 sequence is CSVDLARETQYF. The CDR3, as DNA: TGCAGCGTTGACCTAGCTCGAGAGACCCAGTACTTC. The V and J genes are TRBV29-1 and TRBJ2-5, with D tentatively TRBD2 (5 bases). CDR1 and CDR2 from the germline V gene are SQVTM and ANQGSEA. Trimming removed 3 bases at V and 4 bases at J, with 9 bases between. The CDR3 contains 12 residues. The full variable domain, rest sourced from reference TRBV29-1 and TRBJ2-5, is SAVISQKPSRDICQRGTSLTIQCQVDSQVTMMFWYRQQPGQSLTLIATANQGSEATYESGFVIDKFPISRPNLTFSTLTVSNMSPEDSSIYLCSVDLARETQYFGPGTRLLVL.

V gene TRBV11-3 combines with J gene TRBJ1-4, with D perhaps matching TRBD1 (5 bases). The V end lost 1 base, the J end lost 5 bases, and 11 bases lay between the germline ends. Germline V gene sequence: CDR1 SGHNT, CDR2 YENEEA. The CDR3 consists of 15 residues. The CDR3, as DNA: TGTGCCAGCAGCTTAGCCGGGACGGAAAATGAAAAACTGTTTTTT. Protein product: CASSLAGTENEKLFF.

V usage is TRBV2 and J usage is TRBJ2-7; 7 bases are shared with TRBD1. The CDR3 is 13 residues long. Germline values: CDR1 SNHLY, CDR2 FYNNEI. Trimming at V came to 9 bases and at J to 2 bases, leaving 7 bases not matched to a gene. CDR3 amino acids: CASQDGTAYEQYF. DNA of the CDR3: TGTGCCAGTCAGGACGGGACAGCCTACGAGCAGTACTTC.

V is TRBV7-8 and J is TRBJ2-1; D uncertain. V lost 4 bases to trimming and J lost 6 bases, with 10 bases between them. The CDR3 contains 13 residues. In germline, CDR1 is SGHVS, CDR2 FQNEAQ. For the CDR3, the DNA is TGTGCCAGCAGCTACCCCAGCCCCAATGAGCAGTTCTTC. Translated: CASSYPSPNEQFF.

The chain joins TRBV19 to TRBJ1-2, with TRBD1 identical over 7 bases. This CDR3 is built from 11 residues. The germline gives CDR1 LNHDA, CDR2 SQIVND (reference sequence). With 8 bases clipped from V and 7 bases from J, the junction kept 4 bases outside the gene matches. The CDR3 spells CASGDRVGYTF. As DNA, the CDR3 is TGTGCCAGTGGTGACAGGGTTGGCTACACCTTC.

The chain joins TRBV27 to TRBJ2-5, with D possibly being TRBD2 (6 bases). The CDR3 is 14 amino acids. The germline CDR1 and CDR2 sequences are MNHEY and SMNVEV (reference sequence). Trimming took off 5 bases at V and 5 bases at J, with 15 bases between the two ends. The CDR3 DNA is TGTGCCAGCAGTACACTAGCAGGTGGGGAGACCCAGTACTTC. Translated, it gives CASSTLAGGETQYF.

The genes are TRBV5-4 and TRBJ2-3, with TRBD1 identical over 7 bases. Germline values: CDR1 SGHNT, CDR2 YYREEE (reference sequence). V shed 5 bases and J 0 bases; nucleotides not matched to a gene: 6. This CDR3 region has 15 residues. CDR3 amino acids: CASRRGQSSTDTQYF. The CDR3 DNA reads as TGTGCCAGCAGACGGGGACAGAGTAGCACAGATACGCAGTATTTT.

The count of this clone is one. CDR3 residues: CASSLAAGDSGNTIYF. CDR3 bases: TGCGCCAGCAGCTTGGCCGCAGGCGACTCTGGAAACACCATATATTTT. The chain recombines TRBV5-1 with TRBJ1-3, with D unresolved. CDR1 and CDR2 from the germline V gene are SGHRS and YFSETQ. With 0 bases removed from V and 0 bases from J, the gap between germline ends came to 10 bases. The CDR3 is made up of 16 amino acids.